This record covers a single T cell receptor beta chain. The antigen is unknown. This sample is drawn from a study of human T cells and chemical hapten exposure. The ends lost 3 bases at V and 1 base at J; junction bases unmatched: 6. The CDR3 runs 16 residues. Germline CDR1 reads SGHAT; CDR2 reads FQNNGV. The sample's time point: patch test 3, about 24 weeks after DPC sensitization. Noted treatment: therapeutic diphenylcyclopropenone sensitization with weekly scalp DPC. Authors' data handling: Sample-level TCR yields exhibited a median of about 96,000, with a range of roughly 23,224 to 750,000. One entry per CDR3 protein results from TCRdb running MiXCR on the RACE reads. These V and J calls derive from TCRdb rather than the authors' analysis. The sample holds about 160,000 distinct CDR3 sequences; approximately 30% are singletons and the top ten take roughly 2%. Regarding the study as a whole: PT1 expanded TCR numbers tracked positively with patch test score. Expanded TCRs clustered into significantly more large CDR3 similarity groups than controls, the analysis revealed.

The specimen comprised whole blood, sampled in connection with sensitization to the hapten diphenylcyclopropenone (DPC). J is TRBJ2-3 and V is TRBV11-2, with 8 nucleotides matching TRBD2. The TCR was taken from a woman aged 18-30 years with alopecia areata. Some clones in this sample may be carry-over from other donors' samples. The CDR3 DNA follows: TGTGCCAGCAGCTTTGAAGCGGGAGTCCGCACAGATACGCAGTATTTT. Encoded protein: CASSFEAGVRTDTQYF.